The next 20 T cell receptor beta chains were all read from a single sample in a study of Graves' ophthalmopathy and Graves' hyperthyroidism (dated by TCRdb to the late 2010s). The instrument given in TCRdb is Illumina HiSeq 2000. TCR beta CDR3 regions were amplified from RNA transcripts for repertoire sequencing. A first-round RT-PCR used HTBI primers with the Qiagen OneStep RT-PCR kit, followed by a second-round multiplex PCR, size selection and purification. TCRdb reworked the public reads: Q25 trimming with fastp, MiXCR clone assembly, productive beta chains retained. Every CDR3 protein is listed once, alongside the most common genes and DNA of its rows. The sample contains about 1.2 million distinct CDR3 sequences, less than 45% of them found a single time. 11% of the sample is held by the ten biggest clonotypes. Sample: peripheral blood or thyroid tissue (not recorded which). The receptor source for this set is an adult man with Graves' hyperthyroidism.

The chain is built from TRBV5-1 and TRBJ2-2; 7 bases align to TRBD2. The CDR3 has 17 amino acids. Per germline, CDR1 SGHRS and CDR2 YFSETQ. V was clipped by 4 bases and J by 6 bases; unmatched bases: 15. CDR3: CASSRTVTSEIPGELFF. The CDR3 DNA reads as TGCGCCAGCAGCCGAACCGTCACTAGCGAAATTCCCGGGGAGCTGTTTTTT.

Turning to this clonotype: A read error is possible here, since a much larger clone lies one base away. This chain joins TRBV12-3 or TRBV12-4 and TRBJ1-4; TRBD1 matches at 7 bases. The CDR3 runs 12 residues. CDR3 loop: CAGSGDRGKLFF. As DNA, the CDR3 is TGTGCCGGCAGTGGGGACAGAGGGAAACTGTTTTTT.

The J gene is TRBJ2-6, the V gene TRBV29-1, with 7 nucleotides matching TRBD1. The length of the CDR3 is 16 residues. J gave up 0 bases and V 7 bases, and 9 bases lay outside the gene matches. Germline values: CDR1 SQVTM, CDR2 ANQGSEA. CDR3 protein: CSATRDRDSGANVLTF. CDR3 in DNA: TGCAGCGCAACCCGGGACAGAGACTCTGGGGCCAACGTCCTGACTTTC.

This clonotype has at least ten counts. This chain uses TRBV20-1 with TRBJ1-5, with a possible D match to TRBD1 (5 bases). The CDR3 covers 14 residues. Deletions cut 6 bases from V and 0 bases from J, with 12 bases between. Germline lookup yields CDR1 DFQATT and CDR2 SNEGSKA (reference sequence). CDR3: CSAGEGDSNQPQHF. As DNA, the CDR3 is TGCAGTGCCGGGGAAGGGGATAGCAATCAGCCCCAGCATTTT.

This chain uses TRBV5-1 with TRBJ1-4; D remains unclear. The CDR3 sequence is 18 residues long. V lost 4 bases, J lost 0 bases, and 19 bases lay in between. CDR1 and CDR2 (germline): SGHRS, YFSETQ. The CDR3 DNA reads as TGCGCCAGCAGCCGGGATGGCGAACGACCTGCAACTAATGAAAAACTGTTTTTT. As protein: CASSRDGERPATNEKLFF.

Comments on this clonotype: One end of the junction fails to match germline, which may point to a read error. This chain uses TRBV30 with TRBJ2-7, with TRBD2 matching 8 bases. Germline V CDR1 and CDR2: GTSNPN, SVGIG (reference sequence). CDR3 length: 14 residues. The CDR3 region is CAWSVTSGSCEQYF. The CDR3 coding sequence is TGTGCCTGGAGTGTAACTAGCGGATCCTGCGAGCAGTACTTC.

In its sample, this clonotype was seen a few times. The chain carries TRBV4-2 and TRBJ2-5, with D perhaps TRBD2 (5 bases). This CDR3 has 17 amino acids. Between the trimmed V and J ends, which lost 1 base and 0 bases, there was a span of 15 bases. Germline CDR1 is LGHNA and CDR2 is YNFKEQ. The CDR3 DNA sequence: TGTGCCAGCAGCCAAGGCGTCGGAGCGGAGTACCAAGAGACCCAGTACTTC. Its protein product is CASSQGVGAEYQETQYF.

This clonotype was recorded a few times. CDR3 nucleotides: TGCGCCAGCAGTGACTGGCAGGAGGATTCACCCCTCCACTTT. Residues: CASSDWQEDSPLHF. The rearrangement uses TRBV10-2 and TRBJ1-6; D gene uncertain. Trimming took 3 bases from V and 8 from J, leaving 11 bases between them. Germline V gene data show CDR1 as WSHSY and CDR2 as SAAADI. The CDR3 is 14 residues long.

This clonotype was counted many times. The chain carries TRBV10-2 and TRBJ2-7; D is perhaps TRBD1 (6 bases). This CDR3 has 19 residues. Germline loops: CDR1 WSHSY, CDR2 SAAADI. Trimming stripped 0 bases from V and 2 bases from J, with 23 bases between. The CDR3 is CASSESGPPGLTGTYEQYF. As DNA, the CDR3 is TGCGCCAGCAGTGAGTCGGGACCCCCGGGCCTCACAGGGACCTACGAGCAGTACTTC.

With respect to this clonotype: Given a much more abundant clone one base away, this may be a read error. The J gene is TRBJ1-6, the V gene TRBV9, with a weak D call TRBD1 (6 bases). This CDR3 region has 15 residues. Germline V CDR1 and CDR2: SGDLS, YYNGEE. The CDR3: CASSEGQKGDSPLHF. The CDR3 DNA reads TGCGCCAGCAGCGAAGGACAGAAGGGGGATTCACCCCTCCACTTT.

This clonotype has ten or more counts. The chain uses TRBV7-6 and TRBJ1-1; the match to TRBD1 covers 7 bases. Losses at the gene ends were 5 bases for V and 1 base for J; bases not matched to a gene: 7. CDR3 length: 15 residues. The germline V gene encodes CDR1 SGHVS and CDR2 FNYEAQ. CDR3 nucleotides: TGTGCCAGCAGCCCGGAGACAGGGCGGAACACTGAAGCTTTCTTT. It is translated as CASSPETGRNTEAFF.

This clonotype was counted many times. The rearrangement links TRBV7-2 to TRBJ2-7; D possibly corresponds to TRBD2 (5 bases). Germline-derived CDR1 and CDR2 are SGHTA and FQGNSA. The V end was cut by 4 bases, the J end by 2 bases, with 15 bases between. The CDR3 is 15 residues long. The CDR3 nucleotides are TGTGCCAGCAGCTGGGTGTCTAGCTGGGCCTACGAGCAGTACTTC. This gives the protein CASSWVSSWAYEQYF.

The chain links TRBV24-1 to TRBJ2-3; a weak D match, TRBD1 (6 bases). Trimming cost V 4 bases and J 2 bases, with 9 bases left between them. The CDR3 runs to 14 residues. The germline CDR1 and CDR2 sequences are KGHDR and SFDVKD. In nucleotides, the CDR3 is TGTGCCACCAGTGACGGACAGCTCACAGATACGCAGTATTTT. It codes for CATSDGQLTDTQYF.

On this clonotype itself: Likely a read error: the CDR3 ends without its conserved phenylalanine or tryptophan. This chain connects TRBV29-1 to TRBJ1-1, with TRBD1 matching over 8 bases. Germline trimming cut 0 bases from V and 6 bases from J; bases unmatched to any gene: 3. This CDR3 has 13 residues. The germline gives CDR1 SQVTM, CDR2 ANQGSEA. Here the CDR3 reads CSVEDGQGPEAFL. DNA for the CDR3: TGCAGCGTTGAAGATGGACAGGGCCCTGAAGCTTTCCTT.

This clonotype was detected a few times. DNA of the CDR3: TGTGCCAGCAGTTTTTCTTCTGGGAGGGTTGGTTCACCCCTCCACTTT. Its protein product is CASSFSSGRVGSPLHF. The chain combines TRBV28 with TRBJ1-6, with D uncertain. There are 16 residues in the CDR3. CDR1 MDHEN and CDR2 SYDVKM come from the germline V gene. Trimming left V 3 bases short and J 9 bases short, with 18 bases between.

The rearrangement joins TRBV15 to TRBJ2-6; 7 bases line up with TRBD1. The CDR3 length is 16 residues. Germline CDR1 and CDR2: LNHNV and YYDKDF (reference sequence). V lost 6 bases, J lost 1 base, and 6 bases stayed unmatched. In DNA form, the CDR3 reads TGTGCCACCAGGGGGACAGCGATATCTGGGGCCAACGTCCTGACTTTC. Its translation: CATRGTAISGANVLTF.

The rearrangement links TRBV10-2 to TRBJ1-1; D is ambiguous. V lost 4 bases to trimming and J lost 1 base, with 10 bases between them. The germline V gene has CDR1 WSHSY and CDR2 SAAADI. The CDR3 covers 14 residues. CDR3 sequence: CASSGSIPNTEAFF. In DNA form, the CDR3 reads TGCGCCAGCAGTGGGTCTATCCCGAACACTGAAGCTTTCTTT.

This clonotype came up a few times. Likely a read error: the CDR3 ends without its conserved phenylalanine or tryptophan. Because the CDR3's place on the DNA is in doubt, the DNA is left out and the CDR3 is given as listed by TCRdb. The V and J genes are TRBV15 and TRBJ1-6; TRBD1 was called by the table and not checked on the DNA. Germline V CDR1 and CDR2: LNHNV, YYDKDF (reference sequence). The CDR3 is 8 residues long, ends included. Here the CDR3 reads CATSRDGT.

This clonotype was counted only a few times. V gene TRBV6-5 combines with J gene TRBJ2-7; 12 positions agree with TRBD2. Germline V CDR1 and CDR2: MNHEY, SVGAGI. Trimming cost V 5 bases and J 6 bases; bases outside gene matches: 8. The CDR3 length is 15 residues. In nucleotides, the CDR3 is TGTGCCAGCAGTACCCTAGCGGGAGGGCCCTCCGAGCAGTACTTC. Residues: CASSTLAGGPSEQYF.

In the case of this clonotype: The junction departs from germline at one end; a sequencing error may be responsible. This rearrangement joins TRBV7-8 to TRBJ2-7; weak D call: TRBD1 (5 bases). The CDR3 is 14 amino acids. In germline, CDR1 is SGHVS, CDR2 FQNEAQ. CDR3 loop: CASNLGAGHYEQYF. CDR3 DNA: TGTGCCAGCAACTTAGGGGCAGGGCACTACGAGCAGTACTTC.